This T cell receptor (beta chain) was profiled in a study of vaccination and CD4 T cells after COVID-19. Study-level information: Overlapping SARS-CoV-2, HCoV-NL63, HCoV-OC43 and HCoV-229E spike peptides stimulated the cells.

Regarding treatment: approximately 10-day PBMC culture with coronavirus spike peptide pools or control peptides (ViraFEST assay). First, ViraFEST expanded antigen-specific T cells with peptide pools, and next it sequenced the TCRs. Dates of PCR positivity, March to December 2020, preceded the US Alpha, Beta and Delta variants. Each well received a few million PBMCs, cultured with roughly 9.9 IU/ml IL-2 and 10 ug/ml peptide pools. The CDR3 covers 13 residues. Between the trimmed V and J ends, which lost 5 bases and 5 bases, there was a span of 9 bases. Germline loops: CDR1 LNHDA, CDR2 SQIVND (reference sequence). A remark on this clonotype: As yet, its antigen is unknown.

With the Oncomine TCR Beta short-read assay, DNA from cultured CD4+ T cells was sequenced. TCRdb ran MiXCR on the PCR reads and lists one entry per CDR3 protein. Among 11,000 or so distinct CDR3 sequences listed, around 48% were seen once. The specimen sequenced was CD4+ T cells from blood, cultured in vitro. This sequence originates from a human donor who had recovered from COVID-19. The rearrangement joins TRBV19 to TRBJ1-4; D gene uncertain. The CDR3 DNA reads TGTGCCAGTAGTGGCAGCGCGAATGAAAAACTGTTTTTT. Translation: CASSGSANEKLFF.